The 10 T cell receptor beta chains given below trace back to one sample, sequenced in a study of neoadjuvant anti-PD-1 for oral cavity cancer. Clones were sequenced by immunoSEQ multiplex PCR, and TCRdb holds only the in-frame ones, with some missing. The repertoire holds 7,000 to 7,500 clones, with 40% to 60% as singletons. Material: tumor tissue, obtained before nivolumab (anti-PD-1) treatment. These receptor sequences come from a person aged 35-80 years with oral cavity squamous cell carcinoma.

Details on this clone: A read error may produce the germline difference seen at one junction end. Other DNA sequences in the sample encode the same CDR3. The V gene is TRBV5-6, the J gene TRBJ2-7; 7 nucleotides align to TRBD2. Germline loops: CDR1 SGHDT, CDR2 YYEEEE. The CDR3 sequence is 14 residues long. CDR3 sequence reads: CASSLTAGTYEQYF. CDR3 DNA: TGTGCCAGCAGCTTGACAGCGGGGACCTATGAGCAGTACTTC. The full variable domain, rest sourced from reference TRBV5-6 and TRBJ2-7, is DAGVTQSPTHLIKTRGQQVTLRCSPKSGHDTVSWYQQALGQGPQFIFQYYEEEERQRGNFPDRFSGHQFPNYSSELNVNALLLGDSALYLCASSLTAGTYEQYFGPGTRLTVT.

The gene calls are TRBV5-6 and TRBJ2-1; a possible D gene is TRBD1 (6 bases). Germline V gives CDR1 SGHDT, CDR2 YYEEEE. This CDR3 region has 13 residues. With 7 bases removed from V and 9 bases from J, the gap between germline ends came to 17 bases. The CDR3 bases are TGTGCCAGCCCGAGACAGGTTTTTCGTGAGCAGTTCTTC. This codes for CASPRQVFREQFF. Using reference TRBV5-6 and TRBJ2-1 for the parts outside the CDR3, the full variable domain is DAGVTQSPTHLIKTRGQQVTLRCSPKSGHDTVSWYQQALGQGPQFIFQYYEEEERQRGNFPDRFSGHQFPNYSSELNVNALLLGDSALYLCASPRQVFREQFFGPGTRLTVL.

This clone was counted between two and nine times. The chain couples TRBV29-1 to TRBJ1-5; D gene uncertain. V gave up 7 bases and J gave up 4 bases, with 11 bases separating them. The germline CDR1 and CDR2 sequences are SQVTM and ANQGSEA. The CDR3 is made up of 12 amino acids. The CDR3 loop is CSASETNQPQHF. The CDR3 coding sequence is TGCAGCGCGTCGGAAACTAATCAGCCCCAGCATTTT.

V gene TRBV11-2 combines with J gene TRBJ2-7, with no clear D. The CDR3 covers 14 residues. V lost 5 bases, J lost 2 bases, and 13 bases lay in between. CDR1 is SGHAT and CDR2 is FQNNGV in the germline V gene. The CDR3 DNA sequence: TGTGCCAGCAGCCTCCGGTCGTGGGCCTACGAGCAGTACTTC. As protein: CASSLRSWAYEQYF.

This clone showed up just a few times. The CDR3 sequence is CASSIAAGREAFF. CDR3 DNA sequence: TGTGCCAGTAGTATAGCGGCAGGGCGTGAAGCTTTCTTT. The V call is TRBV19, the J call TRBJ1-1, with D perhaps matching TRBD1 (5 bases). CDR1 and CDR2 from the germline V gene are LNHDA and SQIVND (reference sequence). CDR3 size: 13 residues. The V end lost 1 base, the J end lost 7 bases, and 10 bases lay between the germline ends.

The J gene is TRBJ2-3, the V gene TRBV2; D is possibly TRBD2 (5 bases). The germline gives CDR1 SNHLY, CDR2 FYNNEI. This CDR3 comprises 18 residues. V lost 5 bases, J lost 0 bases, and 21 bases lay in between. In DNA, the CDR3 is TGTGCCAGCAGTCCGCTAGAAGGATGGGAGCGGAGCACAGATACGCAGTATTTT. Protein product: CASSPLEGWERSTDTQYF. Using reference TRBV2 and TRBJ2-3 for the parts outside the CDR3, the full variable domain is EPEVTQTPSHQVTQMGQEVILRCVPISNHLYFYWYRQILGQKVEFLVSFYNNEISEKSEIFDDQFSVERPDGSNFTLKIRSTKLEDSAMYFCASSPLEGWERSTDTQYFGPGTRLTVL.

This clone was counted only a few times. J is TRBJ1-2 and V is TRBV11-2; 7 bases line up with TRBD1. The trim removed 4 bases at V and 4 bases at J, leaving 3 bases unmatched. The CDR3 consists of 13 residues. Germline V CDR1 and CDR2: SGHAT, FQNNGV. Written as DNA, the CDR3 is TGTGCCAGCAGCTCGACAGGGATCTATGGCTACACCTTC. Amino acid sequence: CASSSTGIYGYTF. The full variable domain, in which reference TRBV11-2 and TRBJ1-2 provide the parts outside the CDR3, is EAGVAQSPRYKIIEKRQSVAFWCNPISGHATLYWYQQILGQGPKLLIQFQNNGVVDDSQLPKDRFSAERLKGVDSTLKIQPAKLEDSAVYLCASSSTGIYGYTFGSGTRLTVV.

In its sample, this clone ranks as medium-sized. This chain uses TRBV28 with TRBJ2-7; D remains ambiguous. Germline CDR1 and CDR2: MDHEN and SYDVKM. Trimming cost V 6 bases and J 0 bases, with 15 bases left between them. CDR3 length equals 15 residues. CDR3 sequence: CASSPPMSSSYEQYF. The CDR3 region has the DNA TGTGCCAGCAGCCCTCCGATGAGCAGCTCCTACGAGCAGTACTTC. Combining the CDR3 with reference TRBV28 and TRBJ2-7 gives the whole variable domain DVKVTQSSRYLVKRTGEKVFLECVQDMDHENMFWYRQDPGLGLRLIYFSYDVKMKEKGDIPEGYSVSREKKERFSLILESASTNQTSMYLCASSPPMSSSYEQYFGPGTRLTVT.

This chain connects TRBV6-1 to TRBJ2-1; unclear D gene. CDR1 and CDR2 from the germline V gene are MNHNS and SASEGT. CDR3 length: 12 residues. V lost 5 bases to trimming and J lost 5 bases, with 7 bases between them. CDR3 sequence: CASSPRNNEQFF. CDR3 in DNA: TGTGCCAGCAGTCCCCGCAACAATGAGCAGTTCTTC.

The chain recombines TRBV21-1 with TRBJ2-7; the tabulated D call, TRBD1, remains unverified against the DNA. TRBV21-1 has pseudogene status. CDR3 length: 16 residues. In nucleotides, the CDR3 is TGTGCCAGCAGCGTATTGCAGGGCCGGGTTTCCTACGAGCAGTACTTC. Translated, it gives CASSVLQGRVSYEQYF.